These 25 T cell receptor beta chains came from one sample sequenced in a study of Graves' ophthalmopathy and Graves' hyperthyroidism. Amplification of the TCR beta CDR3 regions used RNA transcripts (as template). After a first-round RT-PCR with HTBI primers, a second-round multiplex PCR was run. Each CDR3 protein is one row after TCRdb ran MiXCR on the multiplex PCR reads. The data contain approximately 640,000 distinct CDR3 sequences, about 41% of them singletons. Material: peripheral blood. The source is an adult man with Graves' ophthalmopathy.

This clonotype has only a few counts. This chain links TRBV20-1 with TRBJ2-7; 7 positions match TRBD1. CDR1 and CDR2 from the germline V gene are DFQATT and SNEGSKA (reference sequence). Trimming cost V 0 bases and J 7 bases; bases outside gene matches: 3. There are 12 residues in the CDR3. CDR3 loop: CSAREDRLEQYF. CDR3 nucleotide sequence: TGCAGTGCTAGAGAGGACAGGCTAGAGCAGTACTTC.

Many counts were recorded for this clonotype. V and J are TRBV7-2 and TRBJ1-5, with D possibly TRBD1 on 6 matching bases. The V end lost 10 bases, the J end lost 6 bases, and 16 bases lay between the germline ends. The V gene's germline CDR1 is SGHTA and CDR2 FQGNSA. CDR3 length: 13 amino acids. For the CDR3, the DNA is TGTGCCACCGGAGGGGGGATGGGTCAGCCCCAGCATTTT. This codes for CATGGGMGQPQHF.

This clonotype showed up just a few times. The chain uses TRBV18 and TRBJ1-4; unclear D gene. The germline V gene has CDR1 KGHSH and CDR2 LQKENI. The CDR3 has 14 amino acids. The V end lost 0 bases, the J end lost 8 bases, and 10 bases lay between the germline ends. The CDR3 sequence is CASSPPSPQEKLFF. In DNA, the CDR3 is TGTGCCAGCTCACCACCGAGCCCTCAGGAAAAACTGTTTTTT.

This rearrangement joins TRBV7-3 to TRBJ2-7; D may be TRBD2 (5 bases). From germline, CDR1 is SGHTA and CDR2 FQGTGA. CDR3 length: 16 residues. V lost 6 bases to trimming and J lost 1 base, with 19 bases between them. The CDR3: CASSEVTWRSSYEQYF. DNA of the CDR3: TGTGCCAGCAGTGAGGTGACCTGGAGGTCGTCCTACGAGCAGTACTTC.

With respect to this clonotype: This likely comes from a read error, as the CDR3 has no conserved phenylalanine or tryptophan at its end. This chain uses TRBV12-3 or TRBV12-4 with TRBJ1-1; the D is unclear. V was pared by 5 bases and J by 1 base, with 14 bases between. CDR3 length: 15 residues. CDR3 amino acids: CASSRSANPNTEAFL. The CDR3 region has the DNA TGTGCCAGCAGTCGATCTGCGAACCCGAACACTGAAGCTTTCCTT.

The rearrangement uses TRBV10-3 and TRBJ1-6, with D hard to call. The germline gives CDR1 ENHRY, CDR2 SYGVKD. The CDR3 is 15 amino acids. V was shortened by 3 bases and J by 7 bases, with 13 bases between the two germline ends. The CDR3 nucleotides are TGTGCCATCAGTGACACGCTAGGACGAAATTCACCCCTCCACTTT. It codes for CAISDTLGRNSPLHF.

The rearrangement uses TRBV2 and TRBJ2-5, with TRBD2 identical over 14 bases. The CDR3 covers 17 residues. Germline values: CDR1 SNHLY, CDR2 FYNNEI. Trimming at V came to 3 bases and at J to 5 bases, leaving 8 bases not matched to a gene. The CDR3 is CASSDMGLAGEHETQYF. CDR3 in DNA: TGTGCCAGCAGTGATATGGGACTAGCGGGAGAGCATGAGACCCAGTACTTC.

As regards this clonotype: A read error may produce the germline difference seen at one junction end. This rearrangement joins TRBV5-1 to TRBJ2-5; 8 positions match TRBD2. Germline V gene data show CDR1 as SGHRS and CDR2 as YFSETQ. This CDR3 has 14 amino acids. The CDR3 region is CASSESGLGKTQYF. The CDR3 DNA sequence: TGTGCCAGCAGTGAGTCGGGACTAGGGAAGACCCAGTACTTC.

The genes are TRBV29-1 and TRBJ2-5; 9 bases line up with TRBD1. The V gene end was trimmed by 4 bases and the J gene end by 6 bases; junction bases not matched to a gene: 9. Germline V lookup: CDR1 SQVTM, CDR2 ANQGSEA. The CDR3 covers 14 residues. Here the CDR3 DNA reads TGCAGCGTTGGAGCTCGACAGGGGGGAAAGACCCAGTACTTC. This codes for CSVGARQGGKTQYF.

A few counts support this clonotype. The chain uses TRBV27 and TRBJ2-5; TRBD2 might be the D (5 bases). V lost 3 bases and J 5 bases, leaving 16 bases between the germline ends. Germline V gives CDR1 MNHEY, CDR2 SMNVEV (reference sequence). The CDR3 totals 15 residues. The CDR3 spells CASSLGRLPGETQYF. CDR3 nucleotides: TGTGCCAGCAGTTTGGGCAGGCTCCCGGGGGAGACCCAGTACTTC.

V is TRBV7-9 and J is TRBJ1-5; 10 nucleotides line up with TRBD1. The V and J ends lost 5 bases and 7 bases, in that order; junction bases with no gene match: 8. This CDR3 region has 15 residues. Germline V gene sequence: CDR1 SEHNR, CDR2 FQNEAQ (reference sequence). This CDR3 reads CASSTRGQGRQPQHF. The CDR3 DNA reads as TGTGCCAGCAGCACGAGGGGACAGGGGAGGCAGCCCCAGCATTTT.

The V and J genes are TRBV5-1 and TRBJ1-1; TRBD1 matches 10 bases. The germline CDR1 and CDR2 sequences are SGHRS and YFSETQ. V lost 4 bases to trimming and J lost 7 bases; unmatched junction nucleotides: 7. The CDR3 is 14 residues long. DNA for the CDR3: TGCGCCAGCAGCGTCGGACAGGGGGTGGGTGAAGCTTTCTTT. Amino acid sequence: CASSVGQGVGEAFF.

Turning to this clonotype: One junction end does not reproduce the germline sequence, and a read error may be involved. The chain employs TRBV11-3 and TRBJ2-7; D is undetermined. Germline V gives CDR1 SGHNT, CDR2 YENEEA. The CDR3 is made up of 12 amino acids. The CDR3 DNA reads as TGTGCCAACAGCTCTCCAGGCTACGAGCAGTACTTC. The encoded protein is CANSSPGYEQYF.

For this clonotype: Just one base apart from a much larger clone, this may be a read error. V is TRBV29-1 and J is TRBJ1-1, with 7 bases lining up with TRBD1. The length of the CDR3 is 14 residues. Germline V gene sequence: CDR1 SQVTM, CDR2 ANQGSEA. Here the CDR3 reads CSVVLRQGDTGAFF. CDR3 DNA sequence: TGCAGCGTTGTTTTGCGGCAGGGGGACACTGGAGCTTTCTTT.

The genes are TRBV11-1 and TRBJ2-5; weak D call: TRBD1 (6 bases). Germline assignment: CDR1 SGHAT and CDR2 FQDESV (reference sequence). The length of the CDR3 is 15 residues. The ends were cut back, 3 bases at V and 7 bases at J, with 18 bases in the middle. The CDR3 spells CASSLYQGQVRTQYF. The CDR3 nucleotides read TGTGCCAGCAGCTTGTACCAGGGGCAAGTCCGGACCCAGTACTTC.

This clonotype was seen many times. The genes are TRBV5-1 and TRBJ2-7, with a possible D match to TRBD2 (6 bases). Germline CDR1 SGHRS, CDR2 YFSETQ. The germline V and J ends were trimmed by 4 bases and 3 bases, with 11 bases remaining between them. The CDR3 runs 13 residues. CDR3 sequence reads: CASSRGGDYEQYF. The CDR3 DNA follows: TGCGCCAGCAGCAGGGGAGGTGACTACGAGCAGTACTTC.

This clonotype was seen a handful of times. CDR3 sequence reads: CATKTTGSYEQYF. CDR3 nucleotides: TGTGCCACCAAGACTACTGGCTCCTACGAGCAGTACTTC. The chain couples TRBV15 to TRBJ2-7, with D tentatively TRBD2 (5 bases). Trimming stripped 7 bases from V and 0 bases from J, with 10 bases between. Per the germline V gene, CDR1 is LNHNV and CDR2 is YYDKDF (reference sequence). CDR3 length: 13 amino acids.

In this sample, this clonotype turned up a few times. The V and J genes are TRBV6-4 and TRBJ2-7, with D possibly being TRBD2 (6 bases). Germline values: CDR1 MRHNA, CDR2 SNTAGT. The CDR3 extends over 16 amino acids. V gave up 5 bases and J gave up 0 bases, with 17 bases separating them. The CDR3 is CASSPKIAASSYEQYF. The CDR3 coding sequence is TGTGCCAGCAGTCCCAAGATAGCGGCGAGCTCCTACGAGCAGTACTTC.

This clonotype was seen at least ten times. The chain carries TRBV29-1 and TRBJ2-7, with TRBD1 matching 8 bases. Unmatched junction bases numbered 5, after V lost 4 bases and J lost 3 bases. Per germline, CDR1 SQVTM and CDR2 ANQGSEA. CDR3 length: 13 amino acids. The CDR3 protein is CSVGQGTYYEQYF. The CDR3 nucleotides read TGCAGCGTTGGACAGGGGACTTACTACGAGCAGTACTTC.

On this clonotype itself: At one boundary the junction diverges from the germline segment, which might be a read error. This rearrangement joins TRBV29-1 to TRBJ2-7; D perhaps matches TRBD2 (7 bases). CDR3 length: 11 amino acids. Per germline, CDR1 SQVTM and CDR2 ANQGSEA. The CDR3 DNA follows: TGCAGCGTTGGACTAGGGGGGGAGCTGTACTTC. It codes for CSVGLGGELYF.

This sequence joins TRBV7-9 and TRBJ2-5; 9 bases line up with TRBD1. With V trimmed by 7 bases and J by 5 bases, 8 bases remained unmatched. Germline-derived CDR1 and CDR2 are SEHNR and FQNEAQ (reference sequence). This CDR3 is built from 14 residues. DNA for the CDR3: TGTGCCAGCATCGGGACAGGGAGTTGGGAGACCCAGTACTTC. Protein sequence: CASIGTGSWETQYF.

This clonotype was seen ten or more times. This rearrangement joins TRBV9 to TRBJ1-3, with no clear D. Germline V gives CDR1 SGDLS, CDR2 YYNGEE. CDR3 size: 12 residues. V shed 1 base and J shed 9 bases, with 8 bases lying between them. The CDR3, as DNA: TGTGCCAGCAGCGTAAATAGTGGCACCATATATTTT. This translates into CASSVNSGTIYF. Looking up the rest from reference TRBV9 and TRBJ1-3 gives the full variable domain: DSGVTQTPKHLITATGQRVTLRCSPRSGDLSVYWYQQSLDQGLQFLIQYYNGEERAKGNILERFSAQQFPDLHSELNLSSLELGDSALYFCASSVNSGTIYFGEGSWLTVV.

This clonotype was seen ten or more times. The chain uses TRBV2 and TRBJ1-6; D unclear. Germline V lookup: CDR1 SNHLY, CDR2 FYNNEI. The CDR3 is 14 amino acids. The V end lost 2 bases, the J end lost 3 bases, and 5 bases lay between the germline ends. Written as DNA, the CDR3 is TGTGCCAGCAGTGAACAGGTCTATAATTCACCCCTCCACTTT. Translation: CASSEQVYNSPLHF.

V usage is TRBV20-1 and J usage is TRBJ1-2; 7 nucleotides agree with TRBD1. The CDR3 has 13 amino acids. The junction had 8 bases not matched to a gene; V was cut back by 6 bases and J by 4 bases. From germline, CDR1 is DFQATT and CDR2 SNEGSKA (reference sequence). CDR3 amino acids: CSATTGETYGYTF. The CDR3 DNA follows: TGCAGTGCGACTACAGGGGAAACCTATGGCTACACCTTC.

The chain links TRBV9 to TRBJ1-4, with 7 bases lining up with TRBD1. J was trimmed by 14 bases and V by 3 bases; bases with no gene match: 13. Germline lookup yields CDR1 SGDLS and CDR2 YYNGEE. This CDR3 contains 14 residues. The CDR3 coding sequence is TGTGCCAGCAGCGCTACCTCGGGACAGCGTCTTCTGTTTTTT. This gives the protein CASSATSGQRLLFF.